The 19 T cell receptor beta chains below all came from one sample that was sequenced in a study of T cells in Graves' hyperthyroidism and ophthalmopathy. The TCR beta CDR3 regions underwent amplification using RNA transcripts as the source. RT-PCR in the first round (using the HTBI primer set) targeted the TCR CDR3. TCRdb ran MiXCR on the multiplex PCR reads and lists one entry per CDR3 protein. Of more than 350,000 distinct CDR3 sequences in the sample, over 12% were seen once. Sequenced sample: blood. These receptors all stem from a woman aged 55-75 years with Graves' ophthalmopathy.

The genes are TRBV28 and TRBJ1-5, with 11 nucleotides matching TRBD1. The CDR3 has 15 residues. With 6 bases clipped from V and 5 bases from J, the junction kept 6 bases outside the gene matches. The germline CDR1 and CDR2 sequences are MDHEN and SYDVKM. Here the CDR3 DNA reads TGTGCCAGCAGCCGGACAGGGGGCCGGTATCAGCCCCAGCATTTT. Its protein product is CASSRTGGRYQPQHF. Together with reference TRBV28 and TRBJ1-5, the CDR3 gives the full variable domain: DVKVTQSSRYLVKRTGEKVFLECVQDMDHENMFWYRQDPGLGLRLIYFSYDVKMKEKGDIPEGYSVSREKKERFSLILESASTNQTSMYLCASSRTGGRYQPQHFGDGTRLSIL.

This clonotype appeared many times. The gene calls are TRBV6-1 and TRBJ1-5; D perhaps matches TRBD1 (5 bases). Trimming pared 7 bases from V and 4 bases from J, leaving 11 bases between. This CDR3 contains 13 residues. Per the germline V gene, CDR1 is MNHNS and CDR2 is SASEGT. The CDR3 loop reads CASKVGPNQPQHF. CDR3 bases: TGTGCCAGCAAGGTGGGACCAAATCAGCCCCAGCATTTT.

The chain employs TRBV3-1 and TRBJ2-7, with TRBD2 identical over 10 bases. Germline CDR1 and CDR2: LGHDT and YNNKEL (reference sequence). The CDR3 runs 14 residues. J gave up 5 bases and V 4 bases, and 5 bases lay outside the gene matches. This CDR3 reads CASSRAGGHNEQYF. The CDR3 coding sequence is TGTGCCAGCAGCCGAGCGGGAGGGCATAACGAGCAGTACTTC.

This clonotype showed up just a few times. A much larger clone lies a single base off, so this may be a read error. The gene calls are TRBV28 and TRBJ2-7, with 7 bases lining up with TRBD2. There are 15 residues in the CDR3. Germline V gives CDR1 MDHEN, CDR2 SYDVKM. This CDR3 is CASSPPGGSSYEQCF. CDR3 in DNA: TGTGCCAGCAGTCCCCCCGGGGGGAGCTCCTACGAGCAGTGCTTC.

This clonotype was observed at least ten times. The chain recombines TRBV6-1 with TRBJ2-7; the D gene is possibly TRBD1 (6 bases). This CDR3 is built from 15 residues. In germline, CDR1 is MNHNS, CDR2 SASEGT. V gave up 8 bases and J gave up 1 base, with 18 bases separating them. CDR3 loop: CASRSPGHLSYEQYF. CDR3 nucleotide sequence: TGTGCCAGCCGGTCTCCGGGACACCTTTCCTACGAGCAGTACTTC.

This chain connects TRBV7-9 to TRBJ1-1; D is unclear. Germline V gene data show CDR1 as SEHNR and CDR2 as FQNEAQ (reference sequence). CDR3 size: 13 residues. With 4 bases removed from V and 4 bases from J, the gap between germline ends came to 10 bases. The CDR3 loop reads CASSSTYGTEAFF. The CDR3, as DNA: TGTGCCAGCAGCTCCACCTATGGCACTGAAGCTTTCTTT.

In this sample, this clonotype turned up a few times. The chain joins TRBV10-3 to TRBJ2-3, with 10 bases lining up with TRBD2. The germline gives CDR1 ENHRY, CDR2 SYGVKD. The CDR3 contains 16 residues. Unmatched junction bases numbered 13, after V lost 10 bases and J lost 3 bases. This chain's CDR3 is CATQPQREGVTDTQYF. The CDR3 bases are TGTGCCACTCAACCGCAGCGGGAGGGGGTTACAGATACGCAGTATTTT.

There are many counts of this clonotype. The J gene is TRBJ1-1, the V gene TRBV3-1, with D possibly being TRBD1 (5 bases). The CDR3 sequence is 19 residues long. Trimming cost V 0 bases and J 0 bases, with 20 bases left between them. The germline V gene has CDR1 LGHDT and CDR2 YNNKEL (reference sequence). CDR3 bases: TGTGCCAGCAGCCAAGAAACGTTAGAATGGACGGGGCTGAACACTGAAGCTTTCTTT. Protein: CASSQETLEWTGLNTEAFF.

Remarks on this clonotype: Being one base from a much bigger clone, this may be a read error. The rearrangement links TRBV12-5 to TRBJ2-7, with TRBD1 as a possible D gene (6 bases). Germline V lookup: CDR1 LGHNT, CDR2 FRNRAP. This CDR3 spans 13 amino acids. DNA of the CDR3: TGTGCTAGTGGTTTGTCAGGGGCCTACGAGCGGTACTTC. This sequence encodes CASGLSGAYERYF.

The rearrangement joins TRBV28 to TRBJ2-7; D perhaps matches TRBD2 (5 bases). V lost 3 bases and J 0 bases, leaving 12 bases between the germline ends. Germline V gene data show CDR1 as MDHEN and CDR2 as SYDVKM. The CDR3 runs to 15 residues. The CDR3 DNA sequence: TGTGCCAGCAGTTTGGGCGGGTTGAGCTCCTACGAGCAGTACTTC. Its translation is CASSLGGLSSYEQYF.

This clonotype was seen many times. V usage is TRBV6-1 and J usage is TRBJ2-1; D is possibly TRBD1 (7 bases). The ends were cut back, 6 bases at V and 0 bases at J, with 12 bases in the middle. Looked up from germline, CDR1 is MNHNS and CDR2 is SASEGT. The CDR3 runs to 15 residues. The CDR3 loop is CASREGQSSYNEQFF. The CDR3 DNA is TGTGCCAGCAGGGAGGGACAGAGCTCCTACAATGAGCAGTTCTTC.

The chain combines TRBV15 with TRBJ2-5; no firm D call. Germline CDR1 LNHNV, CDR2 YYDKDF (reference sequence). CDR3 length equals 14 residues. Trimming took off 0 bases at V and 2 bases at J, with 7 bases between the two ends. CDR3 sequence reads: CATSRDRFQETQYF. The CDR3 bases are TGTGCCACCAGCAGAGATCGTTTTCAAGAGACCCAGTACTTC.

In its sample, this clonotype was seen a few times. The chain couples TRBV28 to TRBJ2-5, with TRBD2 matching over 9 bases. The junction had 6 bases not matched to a gene; V was cut back by 11 bases and J by 5 bases. CDR3 size: 12 residues. Germline V gene lookup returns CDR1 MDHEN and CDR2 SYDVKM. Written as DNA, the CDR3 is TGTGCCGGCGGGGGGGGCGCGGAGACCCAGTACTTC. It specifies CAGGGGAETQYF.

This chain joins TRBV7-3 and TRBJ1-6; D is possibly TRBD1 (5 bases). This CDR3 has 13 residues. The ends were cut back, 3 bases at V and 10 bases at J, with 10 bases in the middle. The germline V gene has CDR1 SGHTA and CDR2 FQGTGA. This CDR3 is CASSLGVGSPLHF. Here the CDR3 DNA reads TGTGCCAGCAGCTTGGGGGTAGGCTCACCCCTCCACTTT.

At least ten counts were recorded for this clonotype. The CDR3, as DNA: TGTGCCAGCAGTGAAGGGAGGAGAGATACGCAGTATTTT. As protein: CASSEGRRDTQYF. The V gene is TRBV2, the J gene TRBJ2-3; D perhaps matches TRBD2 (5 bases). The CDR3 extends over 13 amino acids. Germline V lookup: CDR1 SNHLY, CDR2 FYNNEI. The V end was cut by 1 base, the J end by 5 bases, with 7 bases between.

V usage is TRBV5-1 and J usage is TRBJ1-5; D may be TRBD1 (5 bases). Germline CDR1 is SGHRS and CDR2 is YFSETQ. V was trimmed by 4 bases and J by 6 bases, leaving 11 bases between them. This CDR3 comprises 13 residues. CDR3 DNA sequence: TGCGCCAGCAGCGCCGCAGGGAGTCAGCCCCAGCATTTT. The encoded protein is CASSAAGSQPQHF.

This clonotype was found many times. CDR3 protein: CASSERGLGETQYF. The CDR3 DNA reads as TGTGCCAGCAGTGAAAGGGGGCTGGGAGAGACCCAGTACTTC. This sequence joins TRBV6-1 and TRBJ2-5; TRBD1 agrees at 7 bases. This CDR3 spans 14 amino acids. Per the germline V gene, CDR1 is MNHNS and CDR2 is SASEGT. The J segment lost 4 bases and the V segment lost 2 bases, leaving 4 bases of the junction unmatched.

This clonotype was detected ten times or more. The chain employs TRBV3-1 and TRBJ2-1; the D call may be TRBD1 or TRBD2 (6 bases each). CDR3 length: 14 amino acids. Germline CDR1 and CDR2: LGHDT and YNNKEL (reference sequence). V gave up 4 bases and J gave up 7 bases, with 14 bases separating them. CDR3 sequence reads: CASSRGGTNNEQFF. The DNA of the CDR3 is TGTGCCAGCAGCCGTGGCGGGACAAATAATGAGCAGTTCTTC.

This clonotype was picked up many times. The genes are TRBV11-2 and TRBJ1-2; no clear D. The CDR3 is 15 residues long. V lost 0 bases and J 2 bases, leaving 10 bases between the germline ends. Per germline, CDR1 SGHAT and CDR2 FQNNGV. The CDR3 nucleotides read TGTGCCAGCAGCTTAGATAGGAGGAGAAACTATGGCTACACCTTC. Its protein product is CASSLDRRRNYGYTF.